This entry describes one TCR beta chain. Its antigen is as yet unknown. These data belong to a study of T cells expressing NK-cell markers. At the level of the study: Just one sequenced donor of eight was HCMV-seronegative, while seven were seropositive. General study points: Of the CD8+ T cells in about 6 donors, roughly 1.0-7.0% belonged to dominant NKG2C+ clonotypes. These same clonotypes (in four donors) also led the CD3+CD56-NKG2C+ fraction.

In germline, CDR1 is SEHNR, CDR2 FQNEAQ (reference sequence). The CDR3 has 15 amino acids. In generating TCR beta cDNA, 5'RACE template switching with UMIs was used. For each CDR3 protein, TCRdb gives one entry from its re-call of the 5' RACE reads, without DNA. Recorded here are fewer than 18,000 distinct CDR3 sequences; the top ten clones represent just under 60%. The sample taken for sequencing was blood T cells: a sorted CD56 or NKG2C T cell subset, CD4+ or CD8+ T cells, or bulk PBMC T cells (not recorded which). This chain connects TRBV7-9 to TRBJ1-1. The receptor was isolated from a man between 18 and 69 years old in good health. The CDR3 is CASSSKPLSYTEAFF. Based on the CDR3 plus reference TRBV7-9 and TRBJ1-1, the full variable domain is DTGVSQNPRHKITKRGQNVTFRCDPISEHNRLYWYRQTLGQGPEFLTYFQNEAQLEKSRLLSDRFSAERPKGSFSTLEIQRTEQGDSAMYLCASSSKPLSYTEAFFGQGTRLTVV.